The entry below describes one T cell receptor beta chain. The sample is drawn from a study of cytomegalovirus exposure and HLA in healthy donors. Sequencing was performed with immunoSEQ multiplex PCR; in TCRdb, only in-frame clones are kept and a portion is missing. This table holds about 220,000 clones, approximately 86% found once. This CDR3 has 13 amino acids. The J segment lost 8 bases and the V segment lost 4 bases, leaving 4 bases of the junction unmatched. Germline V lookup: CDR1 MGHRA, CDR2 YSYEKL. Source material: PBMCs. This clonotype was obtained from a woman under 30 in good health and CMV-seronegative. This chain joins TRBV4-1 and TRBJ1-2, with 10 bases lining up with TRBD1. This CDR3 is CASSPTGGAGYTF. The CDR3 DNA reads TGCGCCAGCAGCCCGACAGGGGGCGCGGGCTACACCTTC.